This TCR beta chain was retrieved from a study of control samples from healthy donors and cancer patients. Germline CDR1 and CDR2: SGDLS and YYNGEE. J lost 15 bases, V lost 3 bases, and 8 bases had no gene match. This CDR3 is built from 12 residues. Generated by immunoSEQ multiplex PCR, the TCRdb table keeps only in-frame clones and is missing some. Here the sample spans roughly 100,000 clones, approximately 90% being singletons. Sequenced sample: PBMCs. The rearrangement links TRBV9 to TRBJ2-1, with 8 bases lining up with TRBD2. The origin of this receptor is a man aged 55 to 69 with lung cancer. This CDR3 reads CASSARGVRRFF. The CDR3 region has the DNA TGTGCCAGCAGCGCGCGGGGGGTCCGTCGGTTCTTC.